This entry lists 27 T cell receptor beta chains sequenced from one sample in a study of T cell clonality in common variable immunodeficiency. Study-wide results and limits: Reportedly, TCR beta sequences from common variable immunodeficiency showed fewer deletions and N-nucleotide insertions.

Their recognized antigens are unknown. The protocol was immunoSEQ multiplex PCR, while the TCRdb copy is restricted to in-frame clones and leaves out a portion. The sample contains 25,000 to 30,000 clones, none of them singletons. The sample taken for sequencing was peripheral blood mononuclear cells. These receptors were taken from a human donor with common variable immunodeficiency.

This clone came up a few times. The read halts 3 residues ahead of the CDR3 end, with the missing end drawn from the germline J gene. This chain joins TRBV30 and TRBJ1-6, with 7 bases fitting TRBD1. Per germline, CDR1 GTSNPN and CDR2 SVGIG (reference sequence). The CDR3 spans 17 residues. V trimming: 3 bases; J trimming: 7 bases; junction bases outside the gene matches: 15. Incomplete CDR3 DNA: TGTGCCTGGAGAGGGCGGAGGGGGCCCACTGCCAATTCACCC. This gives the protein CAWRGRRGPTANSP. The entire CDR3 protein reads CAWRGRRGPTANSPLHF.

Many counts were recorded for this clone. The read finishes 3 residues shy of the CDR3 end, and the germline J gene is used to complete it. The genes are TRBV28 and TRBJ2-3; TRBD2 matches 11 bases. CDR1 is MDHEN and CDR2 is SYDVKM in the germline V gene. The CDR3 runs 16 residues. The junction had 7 bases not matched to a gene; V was cut back by 4 bases and J by 4 bases. Incomplete CDR3 DNA: TGTGCCAGCAGTTCTCTAGCGGGAGGACTATCAGATACG. Protein sequence: CASSSLAGGLSDT. The whole CDR3 protein reads CASSSLAGGLSDTQYF.

This CDR3 is CASSLTVAGYEQYF. CDR3 DNA, as far as it was read: TGCGCCAGCAGCTTGACAGTGGCTGGCTACGAG. This chain uses TRBV5-1 with TRBJ2-7, with unresolved D. The read terminates 3 residues before the CDR3 end, so the remaining end is supplied by the germline J gene. The ends were cut back, 1 base at V and 3 bases at J, with 11 bases in the middle. This CDR3 has 14 residues. Germline V gene lookup returns CDR1 SGHRS and CDR2 YFSETQ.

This clone was seen a few times. The read ends 3 residues early relative to the CDR3; the germline J gene fills the gap. The chain couples TRBV2 to TRBJ1-2, with D tentatively TRBD1 (5 bases). Looked up from germline, CDR1 is SNHLY and CDR2 is FYNNEI. Trimming removed 6 bases from V and 0 bases from J, with 11 bases in between. CDR3 size: 14 residues. CDR3 sequence reads: CASRHDSPNYGYTF. CDR3 DNA (partial): TGTGCCAGCAGGCATGACAGTCCTAACTATGGC.

This clone was found a few times. The CDR3 goes on 3 residues after the read ends, and that part is filled in from the germline J gene. The chain uses TRBV19 and TRBJ2-2; 8 nucleotides agree with TRBD2. V shed 6 bases, J shed 2 bases, and the junction held 8 bases outside the gene matches. There are 16 residues in the CDR3. CDR1 and CDR2 from the germline V gene are LNHDA and SQIVND (reference sequence). The chain's CDR3 is CASRTQAGVNTGELFF. The sequenced part of the CDR3 DNA is TGTGCCAGTAGAACTCAAGCGGGAGTTAACACCGGGGAG.

This clone was recorded at least ten times. Read data end 3 residues before the CDR3 end; the end is taken from the germline J gene. Different DNA sequences within this sample yield the same CDR3. The J gene is TRBJ2-1, the V gene TRBV7-3; D is possibly TRBD1 or TRBD2 (5 bases each). CDR1 is SGHTA, CDR2 FQGTGA, per germline. The V gene lost 5 bases and the J gene lost 3 bases, with 14 bases spanning the gap. The CDR3 length is 15 residues. The DNA read from the CDR3 is TGTGCCAGCAGCCCCAAAGAGGGGCTCTACAATGAG. It codes for CASSPKEGLYNE. The entire CDR3 is CASSPKEGLYNEQFF.

This clone was found many times. The read gets to within 3 residues of the CDR3 end, and the germline J gene fills in the rest. The chain employs TRBV19 and TRBJ1-1; 9 nucleotides agree with TRBD1. Germline V CDR1 and CDR2: LNHDA, SQIVND (reference sequence). CDR3 size: 16 residues. CDR3: CASSVAGTGYRNDAFF. The CDR3 bases that were read are TGTGCCAGTAGTGTTGCCGGGACAGGGTATCGGAACGAC.

Regarding this clone: The CDR3 is cut off 3 residues early in the read; its end comes from the germline J gene. The chain joins TRBV19 to TRBJ2-7, with D unresolved. The V gene's germline CDR1 is LNHDA and CDR2 SQIVND (reference sequence). V was trimmed by 0 bases and J by 2 bases, leaving 5 bases between them. This CDR3 spans 13 amino acids. The CDR3 here is CASSIEAAYEQYF. The sequenced part of the CDR3 DNA is TGTGCCAGTAGTATAGAGGCCGCCTACGAG.

This clone was counted ten times or more. The CDR3 goes on 3 residues after the read ends, and that part is filled in from the germline J gene. The chain uses TRBV4-1 and TRBJ2-3, with D possibly being TRBD2 (5 bases). Germline V lookup: CDR1 MGHRA, CDR2 YSYEKL. V gave up 4 bases and J gave up 7 bases, with 15 bases separating them. The CDR3 is 14 residues long. The sequenced CDR3 bases are TGCGCCAGCAGCCCACAAATAGCGAGCAATACG. Translating gives CASSPQIASNT. The full CDR3 protein is CASSPQIASNTQYF.

This clone was found a few times. The read ends 3 residues before the CDR3 terminus; that terminus is restored from the germline J gene. The chain is built from TRBV2 and TRBJ2-1; 10 positions match TRBD1. This CDR3 has 14 amino acids. Trimming cost V 7 bases and J 8 bases; bases outside gene matches: 8. Germline CDR1 SNHLY, CDR2 FYNNEI. The part of the CDR3 DNA that was read is TGTGCCAGCAACTCGGGACAGGGGTTCTATGAG. It is translated as CASNSGQGFYE. The entire CDR3 sequence reads CASNSGQGFYEQFF.

This clone was seen ten or more times. The read halts 3 residues ahead of the CDR3 end, with the missing end drawn from the germline J gene. The J gene is TRBJ1-2, the V gene TRBV29-1; TRBD1 might be the D (6 bases). V was shortened by 0 bases and J by 5 bases, with 7 bases between the two germline ends. Germline CDR1 is SQVTM and CDR2 is ANQGSEA. CDR3 length: 12 amino acids. CDR3 DNA (partial): TGCAGCGTTGAAGAGGACAGTTATGGC. It codes for CSVEEDSYG. The full-length CDR3 reads as CSVEEDSYGYTF.

A few counts support this clone. Read sequence stops 3 residues before the CDR3 end, and the germline J gene provides the missing end. The chain recombines TRBV6-1 with TRBJ2-5; D uncertain. CDR1 is MNHNS, CDR2 SASEGT, per germline. Trimming left V 4 bases short and J 4 bases short, with 7 bases between. The CDR3 has 12 residues. Incomplete CDR3 DNA: TGTGCCAGCAGTGCTAAATCAGAGACC. It encodes CASSAKSET. The full CDR3 sequence reads CASSAKSETQYF.

Comments on this clone: The CDR3 is cut off 3 residues early in the read; its end comes from the germline J gene. Other DNA sequences from this sample encode an identical CDR3 as well. This chain links TRBV29-1 with TRBJ2-5; no clear D gene. The length of the CDR3 is 18 residues. Germline V CDR1 and CDR2: SQVTM, ANQGSEA. V lost 3 bases, J lost 1 base, and 24 bases lay in between. CDR3: CSVEDAEGYSVSQETQYF. The covered CDR3 bases are TGCAGCGTTGAGGATGCGGAAGGCTACTCCGTTTCCCAAGAGACC.

The sample holds many counts of this clone. Partial CDR3 DNA: TGTGCCATCAGTGGGGGTACAGGGTACACCGGGGAG. Protein sequence: CAISGGTGYTGE. The entire CDR3 is CAISGGTGYTGELFF. J is TRBJ2-2 and V is TRBV10-3; weak D call: TRBD1 (6 bases). Read sequence stops 3 residues before the CDR3 end, and the germline J gene provides the missing end. This CDR3 has 15 amino acids. The V and J ends lost 4 bases and 3 bases respectively, with 12 bases between them. The germline V gene encodes CDR1 ENHRY and CDR2 SYGVKD.

This clone was detected ten times or more. The sequenced fragment ends 3 residues before the CDR3 boundary, so the rest is inferred from the germline J gene. The V call is TRBV5-1, the J call TRBJ2-5; TRBD2 might be the D (5 bases). The CDR3 is made up of 13 amino acids. CDR1 and CDR2 from the germline V gene are SGHRS and YFSETQ. V lost 5 bases and J 1 base, leaving 9 bases between the germline ends. Incomplete CDR3 DNA: TGCGCCAGCAGGCCGGGGTTCCAAGAGACC. Translation: CASRPGFQET. The complete CDR3 reads CASRPGFQETQYF.

This clone was counted at least ten times. The sequenced CDR3 bases are TGTGCCAGTGGCCGTTTCACCTCCTACAATGAG. It is translated as CASGRFTSYNE. The full-length CDR3 reads as CASGRFTSYNEQFF. The chain is built from TRBV19 and TRBJ2-1; D is unresolved. From the germline J gene comes the end of the CDR3, since the read stops 3 residues before it. CDR1 LNHDA and CDR2 SQIVND come from the germline V gene (reference sequence). V was cut by 8 bases and J by 0 bases, with 11 bases left in between. The CDR3 spans 14 residues.

Ten or more counts support this clone. The CDR3 extends 3 residues past the end of the read, so its final part is completed from the germline J gene. This chain connects TRBV15 to TRBJ1-1, with 7 bases that match TRBD1. Trimming took 9 bases from V and 7 from J; bases not matched to a gene: 17. In germline, CDR1 is LNHNV, CDR2 YYDKDF (reference sequence). CDR3 length: 15 residues. CDR3 protein: CATGAEAWGTDEAFF. CDR3 DNA (partial): TGTGCCACGGGAGCAGAGGCCTGGGGGACAGATGAA.

This clone has at least ten counts. The read is 3 residues too short to cover the CDR3 end, so that end is filled in from the germline J gene. The J gene is TRBJ2-7, the V gene TRBV18; D may be TRBD1 (6 bases). Trimming took off 5 bases at V and 2 bases at J, with 10 bases between the two ends. The CDR3 totals 13 residues. Germline V gene data show CDR1 as KGHSH and CDR2 as LQKENI. CDR3: CASSEGQTYEQYF. The covered CDR3 bases are TGTGCCAGCTCAGAGGGACAAACCTACGAG.

The CDR3 bases that were read are TGTGCCAGCAGTGAATCACCAGCGGGAAGCTCCAATGAG. As protein: CASSESPAGSSNE. The whole CDR3 is CASSESPAGSSNEQFF. This chain connects TRBV6-1 to TRBJ2-1; 7 bases align to TRBD2. Read sequence stops 3 residues before the CDR3 end, and the germline J gene provides the missing end. Trimming cost V 2 bases and J 6 bases; bases outside gene matches: 10. This CDR3 is 16 amino acids long. CDR1 is MNHNS, CDR2 SASEGT, per germline.

This clone occurred many times. The read halts 3 residues ahead of the CDR3 end, with the missing end drawn from the germline J gene. The chain uses TRBV7-8 and TRBJ2-7, with D maybe TRBD1 (6 bases). Germline V gene lookup returns CDR1 SGHVS and CDR2 FQNEAQ. This CDR3 is built from 13 residues. Deletions cut 10 bases from V and 3 bases from J, with 16 bases between. The CDR3 sequence: CANARDNLYEQYF. The sequenced CDR3 bases are TGTGCCAATGCCCGGGACAATCTCTACGAG.

This clone was counted many times. The CDR3 goes on 3 residues after the read ends, and that part is filled in from the germline J gene. The chain is built from TRBV7-2 and TRBJ2-5; 7 nucleotides line up with TRBD2. Trimming cost V 5 bases and J 4 bases; bases outside gene matches: 7. CDR3 length equals 14 residues. Germline V CDR1 and CDR2: SGHTA, FQGNSA. The CDR3 sequence is CASSPPPGGETQYF. CDR3 DNA (partial): TGTGCCAGCAGCCCTCCCCCGGGGGGAGAGACC.

A word on this clone: The read ends 3 residues before the CDR3 terminus; that terminus is restored from the germline J gene. The chain combines TRBV11-2 with TRBJ2-7; weak D call: TRBD1 (5 bases). The V and J ends lost 5 bases and 0 bases respectively, with 14 bases between them. The CDR3 has 15 amino acids. CDR1 is SGHAT and CDR2 is FQNNGV in the germline V gene. The covered CDR3 bases are TGTGCCAGCAGCCTAAAACTGACAGACTCCTACGAG. Translation: CASSLKLTDSYE. The complete CDR3 reads CASSLKLTDSYEQYF.

This clone turned up a few times. The CDR3 DNA, read in part, is TGCAGTGCTAGACGAAGCGGGAGGATACCTAGGGATGAG. This encodes CSARRSGRIPRDE. The CDR3 in full is CSARRSGRIPRDEQFF. The J gene is TRBJ2-1, the V gene TRBV20-1; 9 bases are shared with TRBD2. Read data end 3 residues before the CDR3 end; the end is taken from the germline J gene. Germline assignment: CDR1 DFQATT and CDR2 SNEGSKA (reference sequence). Trimming took 2 bases from V and 8 from J; bases not matched to a gene: 13. This CDR3 has 16 amino acids.

This clone was seen repeatedly, ten times or more. The sequence runs out 3 residues before the end of the CDR3; the remainder is reconstructed from the germline J gene. The chain uses TRBV5-1 and TRBJ2-1; 11 positions match TRBD2. The V and J ends lost 5 bases and 8 bases, in that order; junction bases with no gene match: 3. The germline CDR1 and CDR2 sequences are SGHRS and YFSETQ. The CDR3 length is 13 residues. Incomplete CDR3 DNA: TGCGCCAGCAGGCTAGCGGGAGGTTATGAG. It encodes CASRLAGGYE. The entire CDR3 sequence reads CASRLAGGYEQFF. The whole variable domain, filled in from reference TRBV5-1 and TRBJ2-1, reads KAGVTQTPRYLIKTRGQQVTLSCSPISGHRSVSWYQQTPGQGLQFLFEYFSETQRNKGNFPGRFSGRQFSNSRSEMNVSTLELGDSALYLCASRLAGGYEQFFGPGTRLTVL.

Points on this clone: The CDR3 end falls 3 residues outside the read, so it is completed with the germline J gene. The gene calls are TRBV6-1 and TRBJ2-5, with TRBD2 matching over 10 bases. Trimming took 1 base from V and 1 from J; bases not matched to a gene: 3. Germline-derived CDR1 and CDR2 are MNHNS and SASEGT. The CDR3 totals 16 residues. Incomplete CDR3 DNA: TGTGCCAGCAGTGAAGGTTTAGCGGGAGGCCAAGAGACC. Encoded protein: CASSEGLAGGQET. The entire CDR3 sequence reads CASSEGLAGGQETQYF.

This clone was detected ten times or more. The read halts 3 residues ahead of the CDR3 end, with the missing end drawn from the germline J gene. The chain joins TRBV5-4 to TRBJ2-3; 10 positions match TRBD2. The CDR3 totals 15 residues. The V gene's germline CDR1 is SGHNT and CDR2 YYREEE (reference sequence). Trimming removed 5 bases from V and 2 bases from J; junction bases left unmatched: 5. The CDR3 reads CASRRTSGITDTQYF. The CDR3 bases that were read are TGTGCCAGCAGACGGACTAGCGGAATCACAGATACG.

A note on this clone: Coverage ceases 3 residues before the CDR3 finishes, and the germline J gene fills in the end. The V gene is TRBV20-1, the J gene TRBJ1-6, with a possible D match to TRBD1 (6 bases). CDR1 DFQATT and CDR2 SNEGSKA come from the germline V gene (reference sequence). V dropped 5 bases and J dropped 5 bases, with 28 bases sitting between them. The length of the CDR3 is 19 residues. CDR3 protein: CSASARVGRRGRDNSPLHF. CDR3 DNA, as far as it was read: TGCAGTGCTTCAGCTAGGGTTGGACGGAGGGGGAGAGATAATTCACCC.